A selection of T cell receptor beta chains follows, all from one sample in a study of neurological immune-mediated disorders. MiXCR, applied by TCRdb to the 5' RACE reads, yields one record per CDR3 protein. The data show around 50,000 distinct CDR3 sequences, over 3.5% seen once. The sample taken for sequencing was PBMCs. The receptors shown here come from a man aged 55 to 69 with multiple sclerosis. The CDR3 runs from the conserved cysteine through the conserved F or W. A D gene is named only where the DNA matches it firmly. Clone size is stated in some rows and not others, as once, few, many or a class when expanded.

TRBV6-2/TRBV6-3,.,TRBJ1-2,many,CASSLTRESLHYGYTF,TGTGCCAGCAGCCTTACCCGGGAGTCTCTCCACTATGGCTACACCTTC
TRBV27,.,TRBJ2-4,many,CASSPAAGYIQYF,TGTGCCAGCAGTCCCGCGGCGGGGTACATTCAGTACTTC
TRBV11-2,.,TRBJ1-1,few,CASSLSRTGNGAFF,TGTGCCAGCAGCTTAAGTCGGACGGGGAACGGGGCTTTCTTT
TRBV2,TRBD1,TRBJ1-5,many,CASMRTGGNQPQHF,TGTGCCAGCATGAGGACAGGGGGCAACCAGCCCCAGCATTTT
TRBV20-1,.,TRBJ1-5,.,CSAPPQGNQPQHF,TGCAGTGCCCCGCCCCAGGGTAATCAGCCCCAGCATTTT
TRBV20-1,TRBD1,TRBJ1-1,many,CSATRGHRDTEAFF,TGCAGTGCCACGAGGGGGCATAGGGACACTGAAGCTTTCTTT
TRBV20-1,.,TRBJ1-2,many,CSARMEPGGYTF,TGCAGTGCTCGTATGGAGCCGGGGGGCTACACCTTC
TRBV24-1,.,TRBJ2-2,many,CATSRELGTGELFF,TGTGCCACTAGTCGAGAATTGGGCACCGGGGAGCTGTTTTTT
TRBV6-1,.,TRBJ1-5,many,CASNRRGGIYQPQHF,TGTGCCAGCAACCGAAGGGGAGGGATTTATCAGCCCCAGCATTTT
TRBV3-1,.,TRBJ2-5,many,CASSLSGTRGTQYF,TGTGCCAGCAGCTTGAGTGGGACAAGAGGGACCCAGTACTTC
TRBV29-1,.,TRBJ2-3,few,CSVIAAGDTQYF,TGCAGCGTCATCGCGGCGGGAGATACGCAGTATTTT
TRBV20-1,TRBD1,TRBJ1-2,many,CSVVDRGTGYTF,TGCAGTGTTGTGGACAGGGGAACTGGCTACACCTTC
TRBV3-1,.,TRBJ2-5,many,CASSLYQETQYF,TGTGCCAGCAGCCTCTACCAAGAGACCCAGTACTTC
TRBV7-2,TRBD2,TRBJ2-1,many,CASSLYLLAGNPYNEQFF,TGTGCCAGCAGCTTATATCTTCTAGCGGGAAACCCCTACAATGAGCAGTTCTTC
TRBV28,TRBD1,TRBJ1-1,many,CASNPGTGFRSTEAFF,TGTGCCAGCAACCCCGGGACAGGGTTCCGAAGCACTGAAGCTTTCTTT
TRBV20-1,.,TRBJ1-2,.,CSASPGHLNYGYTF,TGCAGTGCTTCCCCGGGACACCTAAACTATGGCTACACCTTC
TRBV20-1,.,TRBJ2-2,.,CSARKTALELFF,TGCAGTGCTCGTAAGACTGCTTTGGAGCTGTTTTTT
TRBV10-3,TRBD1,TRBJ1-1,many,CAISEVTTGARDTEAFF,TGTGCCATCAGCGAGGTGACGACAGGGGCCCGGGACACTGAAGCTTTCTTT
TRBV5-1,TRBD1,TRBJ2-7,many,CASSSPGQGIYEQYF,TGCGCCAGCAGCTCGCCGGGACAGGGTATCTACGAGCAGTACTTC
TRBV7-9,TRBD2,TRBJ2-1,many,CASSFASGSTNEQFF,TGTGCCAGCAGCTTCGCTAGCGGGAGCACGAATGAGCAGTTCTTC
TRBV6-6,TRBD1,TRBJ1-2,many,CASSRGTGYGYTF,TGTGCCAGCAGCCGGGGGACAGGGTACGGCTACACCTTC
TRBV19,TRBD2,TRBJ2-7,many,CASTETSGTYEQYF,TGTGCCAGTACCGAGACTAGCGGGACCTACGAGCAGTACTTC
TRBV5-8,.,TRBJ2-5,medium-sized,CASSLETATQETQYF,TGTGCCAGCAGCTTGGAAACGGCAACTCAAGAGACCCAGTACTTC
TRBV5-1,TRBD1,TRBJ1-1,many,CASSRGTGLDLATEAFF,TGCGCCAGCAGCAGGGGGACAGGGTTGGATCTGGCCACTGAAGCTTTCTTT
TRBV6-6,TRBD2,TRBJ2-1,many,CASTPPRGATGNEQFF,TGTGCCAGCACCCCGCCGCGGGGGGCGACGGGAAATGAGCAGTTCTTC
TRBV29-1,.,TRBJ2-1,many,CSVVGAAGVNEQFF,TGCAGCGTTGTTGGGGCGGCAGGGGTCAATGAGCAGTTCTTC
TRBV18,.,TRBJ1-1,many,CASSAKEEAFF,TGTGCCAGCTCCGCAAAGGAGGAAGCTTTCTTT
TRBV29-1,TRBD2,TRBJ2-7,many,CSVLEREFNEQYF,TGCAGCGTTCTGGAGCGGGAGTTTAACGAGCAGTACTTC
TRBV7-2,.,TRBJ1-5,few,CASSPGGNNQPQHF,TGTGCCAGCAGCCCCGGGGGGAACAATCAGCCCCAGCATTTT
TRBV5-1,.,TRBJ2-7,many,CASSLGQREQYF,TGCGCCAGCAGCTTGGGCCAGCGCGAGCAGTACTTC
TRBV20-1,.,TRBJ1-5,few,CSASPGGSNQPQHF,TGCAGTGCTAGCCCTGGTGGTAGCAATCAGCCCCAGCATTTT
TRBV5-1,TRBD2,TRBJ2-7,many,CASSLDLAGNEQYF,TGCGCCAGCAGCTTGGATCTAGCGGGAAACGAGCAGTACTTC
TRBV18,.,TRBJ2-7,few,CASSRTEAYEQYF,TGTGCCAGCTCAAGGACGGAAGCCTACGAGCAGTACTTC
TRBV27,.,TRBJ1-1,many,CASQAGRAEAFF,TGTGCCAGCCAGGCGGGGAGGGCCGAAGCTTTCTTT
TRBV6-4,TRBD2,TRBJ2-1,many,CASSTSGGSYNEQFF,TGTGCCAGCAGTACTAGCGGGGGCTCCTACAATGAGCAGTTCTTC
TRBV20-1,.,TRBJ2-1,many,CSVAGTGNNEQFF,TGCAGTGTCGCCGGGACTGGAAACAATGAGCAGTTCTTC
TRBV20-1,.,TRBJ2-3,many,CSASGVEAGHTDTQYF,TGCAGTGCCTCTGGGGTAGAAGCGGGCCACACAGATACGCAGTATTTT
TRBV3-1,TRBD1,TRBJ1-5,many,CASSQTGTGNQPQHF,TGTGCCAGCAGCCAGACAGGGACCGGCAATCAGCCCCAGCATTTT
TRBV20-1,.,TRBJ1-1,.,CSAPAVQRNTEAFF,TGCAGTGCGCCAGCCGTGCAGAGGAACACTGAAGCTTTCTTT
TRBV5-1,.,TRBJ1-5,many,CASSLDRNNQPQHF,TGCGCCAGCAGCCTTGACAGAAACAATCAGCCCCAGCATTTT
TRBV11-2,TRBD1,TRBJ1-2,many,CASSPHRDRSYGYTF,TGTGCCAGCAGCCCCCACCGGGACAGAAGTTATGGCTACACCTTC
TRBV5-1,.,TRBJ2-2,many,CASSLVIMASSHRELFF,TGCGCCAGCAGCTTGGTTATAATGGCGTCGTCTCACCGGGAGCTGTTTTTT
TRBV6-6,.,TRBJ2-1,many,CASTIPNTVTVNEQFF,TGTGCCAGCACCATCCCCAATACTGTTACGGTCAATGAGCAGTTCTTC
TRBV2,TRBD2,TRBJ2-1,many,CASTLAGPQFEQFF,TGTGCCAGCACACTAGCGGGACCTCAGTTTGAGCAGTTCTTC
TRBV5-1,.,TRBJ1-2,many,CASSEFKGLQANYGYTF,TGCGCCAGCAGCGAGTTCAAGGGCCTCCAAGCTAACTATGGCTACACCTTC
TRBV5-8,.,TRBJ1-5,.,CASTRTVFGNQPQHF,TGTGCCAGCACACGAACAGTTTTCGGCAATCAGCCCCAGCATTTT
TRBV5-1,TRBD1,TRBJ2-2,many,CASSLVQGVSGELFF,TGCGCCAGCAGCTTGGTGCAGGGGGTCTCCGGGGAGCTGTTTTTT
TRBV20-1,TRBD2,TRBJ2-7,many,CSARDPSGNYEQYF,TGCAGTGCCAGAGATCCTAGCGGAAACTACGAGCAGTACTTC
TRBV5-8,TRBD1,TRBJ2-7,.,CVSSPPGTGSYEQYF,TGTGTCAGTAGCCCCCCCGGGACAGGGTCCTACGAGCAGTACTTC
TRBV12-3/TRBV12-4,.,TRBJ2-7,many,CASSPRGRNPYEQYF,TGTGCCAGCAGTCCGCGGGGCAGAAACCCCTACGAGCAGTACTTC
TRBV5-1,.,TRBJ2-2,many,CASRNHTGELFF,TGCGCCAGCAGAAACCACACCGGGGAGCTGTTTTTT
TRBV9,TRBD2,TRBJ2-3,many,CASSVVAGGDTQYF,TGTGCCAGCAGCGTAGTTGCCGGGGGGGATACGCAGTATTTT
TRBV27,.,TRBJ2-2,many,CASSLSGRGTTGELFF,TGTGCCAGCAGTTTATCAGGCCGGGGGACGACCGGGGAGCTGTTTTTT